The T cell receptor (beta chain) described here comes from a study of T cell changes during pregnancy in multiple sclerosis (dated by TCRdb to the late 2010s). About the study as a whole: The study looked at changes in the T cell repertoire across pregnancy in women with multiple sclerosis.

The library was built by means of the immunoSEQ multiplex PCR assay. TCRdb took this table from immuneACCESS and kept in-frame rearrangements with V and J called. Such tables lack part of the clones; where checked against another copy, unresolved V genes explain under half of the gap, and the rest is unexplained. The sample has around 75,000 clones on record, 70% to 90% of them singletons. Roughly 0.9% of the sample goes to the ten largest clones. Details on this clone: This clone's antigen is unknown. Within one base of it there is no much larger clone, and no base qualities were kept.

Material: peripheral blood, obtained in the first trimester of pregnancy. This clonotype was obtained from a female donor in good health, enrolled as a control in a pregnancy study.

For the CDR3, the sequence is CASSSSGTSGSYEQYF. The DNA sequence is as follows: TGTGCCAGCAGCTCCTCCGGGACTAGCGGTTCCTACGAGCAGTACTTC. This chain is built from TRBV7-2 and TRBJ2-7, and 11 bases in between align with TRBD2. The CDR3 spans 16 residues, from the cysteine through the phenylalanine. The CDR3 DNA has 48 bases and is translated from base 1. Per the germline V gene, SGHTA is the CDR1 and FQGNSA is the CDR2. V ends up 4 bases short and J 1 base short, with an unmatched junction base count of 6.